This T cell receptor (beta chain) was captured in a study of shared clonotypes between healthy human individuals. Study-level points and caveats: Although depth was large, rarefaction showed that sequencing of the sorted subsets was incomplete. Shared clonotypes: approximately 5% naive CD4, around 4% naive CD8, 2.3% memory CD4, 0.4% to 0.45% memory CD8.

In the naive CD8 group, cells lacked CD45RO and were positively selected for CCR7, so terminally differentiated effector memory CD45RA+ cells were left out. The protocol was immunoSEQ multiplex PCR, while the TCRdb copy is restricted to in-frame clones and leaves out a portion. The table shows about 2.1 million clones, with around 93% occurring only once. Germline loops: CDR1 MGHRA, CDR2 YSYEKL. With 8 bases removed from V and 0 bases from J, the gap between germline ends came to 7 bases. CDR3 length: 12 residues. Turning to this clone: The antigen remains undetermined.

V gene TRBV4-1 combines with J gene TRBJ1-1; D may be TRBD1 (5 bases). The source is a young man in good health. Some clones in this sample may be carry-over from other donors' samples. The sequenced material came from naive CD8+ T cells from PBMCs. The CDR3 DNA reads as TGCGCCAGCGGGGCGCTGAACACTGAAGCTTTCTTT. Protein sequence: CASGALNTEAFF.